The clone carrying this TCR beta chain was picked up many times. This specimen belongs to a study of prognosis after radiotherapy for stage I lung cancer. The overall study: Enrolled patients (around 12 men, 6 women) had a median age of approximately 71 years and an age range of roughly 50 to 84 years. In 3 to 5 fractions, radiotherapy was administered as SBRT with a biologically effective dose of at least 100 Gy.

Genomic DNA was subjected to two-round multiplex PCR for amplification of TCR beta CDR3. Round one of PCR was performed, and it used primers specific to each TRBV and TRBJ gene. Second-round PCR relied on universal primers. TCRdb independently ran MiXCR on the multiplex PCR reads; one entry per CDR3 protein. The sample consists of tens of thousands of distinct CDR3 sequences, 30% to 35% of them appearing once. The CDR3 is 15 residues long. V lost 3 bases to trimming and J lost 7 bases; unmatched junction nucleotides: 6. CDR1 and CDR2 from the germline V gene are KGHSH and LQKENI. The rearrangement uses TRBV18 and TRBJ2-1; 10 bases fit TRBD2. Sequenced here: PBMCs, sampled before or after stereotactic body radiation therapy (not recorded which). This clonotype originated in a donor aged 50 or older with non-small cell lung cancer. The CDR3 protein is CASSPLAGVMNEQFF. The DNA of the CDR3 is TGTGCCAGCTCACCGCTAGCGGGAGTGATGAATGAGCAGTTCTTC.